This T cell receptor (beta chain) derives from a study of early T cells in non-severe SARS-CoV-2 infection. Study-level points and caveats: VDJdb matching, biased toward anti-spike CD8 responses, missed private and CD4 specificities.

Each cDNA molecule carried a unique molecular identifier. One entry per CDR3 protein results from TCRdb running MiXCR on the 5' RACE reads. The sample has approximately 52,000 distinct CDR3 sequences, just over 8% seen once; the top ten hold 9.4%. About this clonotype: Its antigen is not known.

The germline V gene has CDR1 SGHVS and CDR2 FNYEAQ. This CDR3 is built from 14 residues. V was trimmed by 5 bases and J by 1 base, leaving 10 bases between them. The sequencing input was whole blood. The chain carries TRBV7-6 and TRBJ2-3, with D perhaps TRBD2 (5 bases). This clonotype originated in an adult who was a healthcare worker with PCR-confirmed SARS-CoV-2 infection or an uninfected control (not recorded which). The CDR3 reads CASSGSWGTDTQYF. CDR3 bases: TGTGCCAGCAGCGGGAGCTGGGGCACAGATACGCAGTATTTT.